This is a list of T cell receptor beta chains from one sample in a study of technical replicates of blood from a handful of donors. Assay used: immunoSEQ multiplex PCR; TCRdb lists only in-frame clones, some missing. The table lists approximately 70,000 clones, roughly nine tenths of them singletons. The sample was PBMCs. These receptor sequences come from a human donor in good health. Some clones in this sample may be carry-over from other donors' samples. Both conserved end residues are part of each CDR3. Each record gives: J gene, clone size, V gene, D gene, CDR3 protein, CDR3 DNA. D genes are given only for firm matches. Clone sizes are given selectively: once, few, many, or a class where the clone is expanded.

>TRBJ1-2|.|TRBV5-4|.
CASRRGPGTSNYGYTF
TGTGCCAGCAGGCGGGGCCCGGGAACAAGTAACTATGGCTACACCTTC
>TRBJ1-2|.|TRBV2|.
CASSYSGRNYGYTF
TGTGCCAGCAGCTATTCAGGGAGGAACTATGGCTACACCTTC
>TRBJ2-7|.|TRBV6-1|.
CASSPEEEQYF
TGTGCCAGTAGCCCAGAGGAGGAGCAGTACTTC
>TRBJ1-1|.|TRBV4-3|.
CASSQGVGAVTEAFF
TGCGCCAGCAGCCAAGGGGTGGGTGCGGTAACTGAAGCTTTCTTT
>TRBJ2-7|.|TRBV6-1|TRBD2
CASSEAGGLAFYEQYF
TGTGCCAGCAGTGAAGCGGGAGGACTAGCTTTCTACGAGCAGTACTTC
>TRBJ1-3|.|TRBV7-8|.
CASSPDIAQGNTIYF
TGTGCCAGCAGCCCCGATATTGCTCAGGGGAACACCATATATTTT
>TRBJ2-1|.|TRBV30|TRBD2
CAWSVRTGGYEQFF
TGTGCCTGGAGTGTACGGACGGGAGGTTATGAGCAGTTCTTC
>TRBJ2-7|.|TRBV27|TRBD2
CASSLAGAWTSGRASYEQYF
TGTGCCAGCAGTTTAGCAGGGGCATGGACTAGCGGGAGGGCTTCCTACGAGCAGTACTTC
>TRBJ1-5|once|TRBV7-9|.
CASSGGSNQPQHF
TGTGCCAGCAGCGGCGGGAGCAATCAGCCCCAGCATTTT
>TRBJ2-7|.|TRBV15|.
CATSSPPVAYEQYF
TGTGCCACCAGCAGCCCCCCAGTCGCCTACGAGCAGTACTTC
>TRBJ2-6|.|TRBV6-5|.
CASSRQGPGANVLTF
TGTGCCAGCAGCCGTCAGGGGCCTGGGGCCAACGTCCTGACTTTC
>TRBJ1-2|.|TRBV5-4|TRBD1
CASSLGQGTLNYGYTF
TGTGCCAGCAGCTTGGGACAGGGGACCTTGAACTATGGCTACACCTTC
>TRBJ2-5|.|TRBV15|.
CATSRDKGGYQETQYF
TGTGCCACCAGCAGAGATAAGGGGGGGTACCAAGAGACCCAGTACTTC
>TRBJ2-7|.|TRBV10-3|.
CAISDNGNAYEQYF
TGTGCCATCAGTGACAACGGGAACGCCTACGAGCAGTACTTC